These T cell receptor beta chains were read from a single sample in a study of cytomegalovirus exposure and HLA in healthy donors. The data were produced by immunoSEQ multiplex PCR, yet TCRdb's version contains in-frame clones alone and is incomplete. The sample carries some 150,000 clones, roughly 77% recorded once. Source material: PBMCs. The receptors were gathered from a human donor in good health. CDR3s include the opening cysteine and the closing phenylalanine or tryptophan. D genes are given only for firm matches. The size field is filled for only some rows; it gives once, few, many or a size class.

v_gene,j_gene,d_gene,abundance,CDR3nt,CDR3aa
TRBV28,TRBJ1-5,NA,NA,TGTGCCAGCACCACAGGGACAATAATTCTCCCTGGTCAGCCCCAGCATTTT,CASTTGTIILPGQPQHF
TRBV7-9,TRBJ1-1,TRBD1,few,TGTGCCAGCAGCTTAGCCCGGGACAGGGGAATGAACACTGAAGCTTTCTTT,CASSLARDRGMNTEAFF
TRBV27,TRBJ1-5,NA,NA,TGTGCCAGCAGTGAGACTAGTCAGCCCCAGCATTTT,CASSETSQPQHF
TRBV11-2,TRBJ2-3,NA,NA,TGTGCCAGCAGCTTAGCGCATCAGGGGTTAGGGGGAGATACGCAGTATTTT,CASSLAHQGLGGDTQYF
TRBV4-1,TRBJ1-1,NA,NA,TGCGCCAGCAGCCAAGATGCAGGGCCCAACACTGAAGCTTTCTTT,CASSQDAGPNTEAFF
TRBV19,TRBJ1-2,NA,few,TGTGCCAGTAGCACTCCGGGGAACTATGGCTACACCTTC,CASSTPGNYGYTF
TRBV2,TRBJ2-7,TRBD2,NA,TGTGCCAGCAGTGGTCGACTAGCGGTCTCCTACGAGCAGTACTTC,CASSGRLAVSYEQYF
TRBV19,TRBJ2-7,NA,NA,TGTGCCCCCTATCCGGGACACTCCTACGAGCAGTACTTC,CAPYPGHSYEQYF
TRBV27,TRBJ2-2,NA,NA,TGTGCCAGCAGTTTGAGACCCAGGGCAGGGGAGCTGTTTTTT,CASSLRPRAGELFF
TRBV27,TRBJ2-1,TRBD2,NA,TGTGCCAGCAGCCAAGGGACTAGCGGGAGGAATGAGCAGTTCTTC,CASSQGTSGRNEQFF
TRBV5-1,TRBJ1-6,NA,NA,TGCGCCAGCAGCTTGGGACAGGAGGCTTCACCCCTCCACTTT,CASSLGQEASPLHF
TRBV6-5,TRBJ2-1,NA,NA,TGTGCCAGCAGTTACGGCGGGAATACCAATGAGCAGTTCTTC,CASSYGGNTNEQFF
TRBV7-2,TRBJ1-2,TRBD1,NA,TGTGCCAGCAGCTCCCAGGGGGCGCGTGGCTACACCTTC,CASSSQGARGYTF
TRBV10-3,TRBJ1-5,TRBD1,few,TGTGCCATCAGTGATATGCAGGGGGGTCAGCCCCAGCATTTT,CAISDMQGGQPQHF
TRBV19,TRBJ2-1,NA,NA,TGTGCCAGTAGTATTCTAAAAGGGGCGCGCAATGAGCAGTTCTTC,CASSILKGARNEQFF
TRBV10-3,TRBJ2-5,NA,NA,TGTGCCATCAGTGATATGGCGGAAGAGACCCAGTACTTC,CAISDMAEETQYF
TRBV4-3,TRBJ2-7,TRBD2,NA,TGCGCCAGCAGCCAAGCCTGGACTAGCGGGAACTCCTACGAGCAGTACTTC,CASSQAWTSGNSYEQYF
TRBV7-2,TRBJ2-5,TRBD2,NA,TGTGCCAGCAGCCCTACCCGACTAGCGGGGGGGAGAGAGACCCAGTACTTC,CASSPTRLAGGRETQYF
TRBV27,TRBJ2-7,NA,NA,TGTGCCAGCAGCCTTGGGGAGACGGGTGCCTACGAGCAGTACTTC,CASSLGETGAYEQYF
TRBV2,TRBJ2-3,TRBD1,NA,TGTGCCAGCAGTGCCTTGCGGGGACAGGGGAGCACAGATACGCAGTATTTT,CASSALRGQGSTDTQYF
TRBV19,TRBJ1-1,NA,NA,TGTGCCAGTAGTAGAACCCCCCGGGGTAGTATGGACACTGAAGCTTTCTTT,CASSRTPRGSMDTEAFF
TRBV15,TRBJ1-2,NA,NA,TGTGCCACCAGCCGCAGGTCTAACTATGGCTACACCTTC,CATSRRSNYGYTF
TRBV5-1,TRBJ1-4,TRBD1,NA,TGCGCCAGCAGAGGACAGGAGAATGAAAAACTGTTTTTT,CASRGQENEKLFF
TRBV5-1,TRBJ2-1,TRBD2,once,TGCGCCAGCAGCAAGACTAGCGGGAGGCCCGCGAACTACAATGAGCAGTTCTTC,CASSKTSGRPANYNEQFF
TRBV6-4,TRBJ2-3,TRBD2,NA,TGTGCCAGCAGCCTGACTAGCGGACTAACCACAGATACGCAGTATTTT,CASSLTSGLTTDTQYF
TRBV7-9,TRBJ1-1,NA,NA,TGTGCCAGCAGCTTAGGTGGAGTTCGGGGCACTGAAGCTTTCTTT,CASSLGGVRGTEAFF
TRBV5-1,TRBJ2-7,TRBD2,NA,TGCGCCAGCAGCTCGGGGGGGGGCAGAAGTTACGAGCAGTACTTC,CASSSGGGRSYEQYF
TRBV5-1,TRBJ2-1,NA,NA,TGCGCCAGCAGCTTGGAAGCTAGAAATTACAATGAGCAGTTCTTC,CASSLEARNYNEQFF
TRBV4-2,TRBJ2-2,TRBD1,NA,TGTGCCAGCAGCCAAGAGACAGGGGTCCGGACCGGGGAGCTGTTTTTT,CASSQETGVRTGELFF
TRBV7-9,TRBJ1-1,TRBD1,NA,TGTGCCAGCAGCTTATCCGCCAGGGGGTTCGAGGCTTTCTTT,CASSLSARGFEAFF
TRBV28,TRBJ1-5,TRBD1,NA,TGTGCCAGCAGCCCGACAGGGGGCCGATATCAGCCCCAGCATTTT,CASSPTGGRYQPQHF
TRBV5-6,TRBJ2-7,TRBD1,NA,TGTGCCAGCAGTTCCGGGACAGGGGCCTACGAGCAGTACTTC,CASSSGTGAYEQYF
TRBV6-5,TRBJ2-1,TRBD1,NA,TGTGCCAGCAGACGCACAGGGGGCTCCTACAATGAGCAGTTCTTC,CASRRTGGSYNEQFF
TRBV18,TRBJ2-6,NA,few,TGTGCCAGCTCACCATCAATAAGGGGGTCCTCTGGGGCCAACGTCCTGACTTTC,CASSPSIRGSSGANVLTF
TRBV15,TRBJ2-1,TRBD1,NA,TGTGCCACCAGCAGACTTGAGACAGGGATTGAGCAGTTCTTC,CATSRLETGIEQFF
TRBV18,TRBJ1-5,NA,NA,TGTGCCAGCTCAGGCCCCCGCCGCAATCAGCCCCAGCATTTT,CASSGPRRNQPQHF
TRBV5-1,TRBJ2-7,NA,NA,TGCGCCAGCAGCTTAAAGGAGTTTTCCTACGAGCAGTACTTC,CASSLKEFSYEQYF
TRBV19,TRBJ1-2,NA,NA,TGTGCCAGTAGCTACAACTATGGCTACACCTTC,CASSYNYGYTF
TRBV7-9,TRBJ1-5,NA,NA,TGTGCCAGCAGCTTGACAGATTCCCGGCCCCAGCATTTT,CASSLTDSRPQHF
TRBV13,TRBJ2-1,TRBD2,once,TGTGCCAGCAGCTTGGGACTAGCGGGAGGAAATGAGCAGTTCTTC,CASSLGLAGGNEQFF
TRBV7-9,TRBJ2-3,TRBD1,NA,TGTGCCAGCAGCCCGAGGGGGCCGGTTGATACGCAGTATTTT,CASSPRGPVDTQYF
TRBV29-1,TRBJ1-1,NA,NA,TGCAGCGTGGACAGTGGGAACACTGAAGCTTTCTTT,CSVDSGNTEAFF